This T cell receptor (beta chain) is from a study of T-cell memory formation after mild COVID-19. This clonotype was seen a few times. Its antigen is unknown. Notes on the study in general: Clones that got smaller from day 15 to 85 had even CD4/CD8, while clones growing later tipped toward CD4+.

V lost 4 bases to trimming and J lost 8 bases; unmatched junction nucleotides: 2. The CDR3 runs to 13 residues. The germline gives CDR1 SGHTA, CDR2 FQGNSA. Using constant-segment primers, 5'RACE produced TCR alpha and TCR beta cDNA libraries carrying sample barcodes and UMIs. TCRdb ran MiXCR on the 5' RACE reads and lists one entry per CDR3 protein. The table records around 250,000 distinct CDR3 sequences, 15% to 20% of them present only once. Source material: PBMCs or a T cell subset sorted from them (not recorded which). This TCR was sampled from a man in his late teens or twenties who had mild COVID-19 (a few samples of this study predate the infection). Cell type and time point are not known. The V and J genes are TRBV7-2 and TRBJ1-6; TRBD1 matches at 7 bases. This CDR3 reads CASSWDSHSPLHF. The CDR3 coding sequence is TGTGCCAGCAGCTGGGACAGCCATTCACCCCTCCACTTT.